Below are 31 T cell receptor beta chains sequenced from a single sample in a study of blood T cell repertoires in COVID-19. Some clones are missing from TCRdb's copy, which holds only in-frame ones; the method was immunoSEQ multiplex PCR. Seen here are about 200,000 clones, approximately 79% observed once, and the top ten hold about 5%. Input material: peripheral blood. The source is a human donor in a cohort sampled during active COVID-19.

The rearrangement uses TRBV29-1 and TRBJ2-7; TRBD2 aligns across 7 bases. J lost 0 bases, V lost 4 bases, and 3 bases had no gene match. The length of the CDR3 is 13 residues. The germline V gene encodes CDR1 SQVTM and CDR2 ANQGSEA. In DNA, the CDR3 is TGCAGCGTTGCTAGCGGAAACTCCTACGAGCAGTACTTC. Its translation is CSVASGNSYEQYF.

This clone has only one observation. The CDR3 nucleotides are TGTGCCAGTACGGTGGGGAACTACTCTGGGGCCAACGTCCTGACTTTC. Amino acids: CASTVGNYSGANVLTF. The V and J genes are TRBV7-9 and TRBJ2-6; D call uncertain. Between the trimmed V and J ends, which lost 9 bases and 0 bases, there was a span of 15 bases. CDR1 is SEHNR and CDR2 is FQNEAQ in the germline V gene (reference sequence). The CDR3 is made up of 16 amino acids.

This chain connects TRBV27 to TRBJ2-5, with D tentatively TRBD1 (5 bases). V gave up 5 bases and J gave up 5 bases, with 15 bases separating them. This CDR3 is 14 amino acids long. Germline V gene data show CDR1 as MNHEY and CDR2 as SMNVEV (reference sequence). The CDR3 reads CASSTRAGKETQYF. CDR3 DNA sequence: TGTGCCAGCAGTACCAGGGCCGGAAAGGAGACCCAGTACTTC.

This clone has just a few counts. The V call is TRBV6-4, the J call TRBJ1-3; 10 nucleotides agree with TRBD1. This CDR3 is 19 amino acids long. Unmatched junction bases numbered 16, after V lost 6 bases and J lost 2 bases. Germline V gene data show CDR1 as MRHNA and CDR2 as SNTAGT. CDR3 nucleotides: TGTGCCAGCAGACTAGACCGGGACAGGGGTCCATACGCTGGAAACACCATATATTTT. Its translation: CASRLDRDRGPYAGNTIYF.

This sequence joins TRBV30 and TRBJ2-7, with D maybe TRBD1 (5 bases). The CDR3 is made up of 14 amino acids. Germline V gives CDR1 GTSNPN, CDR2 SVGIG (reference sequence). V lost 3 bases and J lost 2, with 14 bases in between. The CDR3 nucleotides are TGTGCCTGGAGCCGCCGGACGGACACCTACGAGCAGTACTTC. This encodes CAWSRRTDTYEQYF. The full variable domain, in which reference TRBV30 and TRBJ2-7 provide the parts outside the CDR3, is SQTIHQWPATLVQPVGSPLSLECTVEGTSNPNLYWYRQAAGRGLQLLFYSVGIGQISSEVPQNLSASRPQDRQFILSSKKLLLSDSGFYLCAWSRRTDTYEQYFGPGTRLTVT.

The chain joins TRBV7-2 to TRBJ2-6; D perhaps matches TRBD1 (6 bases). Trimming shortened V by 6 bases and J by 4 bases, and 13 bases separated the two germline ends. This CDR3 has 15 amino acids. Per germline, CDR1 SGHTA and CDR2 FQGNSA. CDR3 nucleotide sequence: TGTGCCAGCAGGCAAACAGGGTCCGGGGCCAACGTCCTGACTTTC. This sequence encodes CASRQTGSGANVLTF.

This sequence joins TRBV23-1 and TRBJ1-4, with D unclear. TRBV23-1 is an ORF; its function is uncertain. The CDR3 runs 15 residues. The V end lost 1 base, the J end lost 8 bases, and 14 bases lay between the germline ends. The CDR3 spells CASSQWRDQREKLFF. The CDR3 DNA reads as TGCGCCAGCAGTCAATGGAGAGACCAGCGGGAAAAACTGTTTTTT.

This rearrangement joins TRBV7-8 to TRBJ2-7; D may be TRBD1 (6 bases). V lost 4 bases and J 5 bases, leaving 21 bases between the germline ends. The CDR3 is 16 residues long. Germline CDR1 and CDR2: SGHVS and FQNEAQ. CDR3 protein: CASSSRPRGNSHEQYF. Written as DNA, the CDR3 is TGTGCCAGCAGCTCCCGCCCCAGGGGAAACAGCCACGAGCAGTACTTC.

In this sample, this clone turned up many times. The chain employs TRBV24-1 and TRBJ2-7; a possible D gene is TRBD2 (5 bases). Germline V lookup: CDR1 KGHDR, CDR2 SFDVKD. Deletions cut 6 bases from V and 5 bases from J, with 22 bases between. This CDR3 spans 16 amino acids. The CDR3 bases are TGTGCCACCAGTAAAAAGGATGGGTTCGGGGTCCACGAGCAGTACTTC. This codes for CATSKKDGFGVHEQYF.

The V gene is TRBV28, the J gene TRBJ2-7; 8 bases are shared with TRBD1. Germline CDR1 reads MDHEN; CDR2 reads SYDVKM. V shed 6 bases and J 2 bases; nucleotides not matched to a gene: 9. CDR3 length: 15 residues. The CDR3: CASRTTGTGTYEQYF. CDR3 DNA sequence: TGTGCCAGCAGAACCACCGGGACAGGCACCTACGAGCAGTACTTC.

The chain combines TRBV18 with TRBJ1-2; no clear D gene. Looked up from germline, CDR1 is KGHSH and CDR2 is LQKENI. Trimming shortened V by 4 bases and J by 1 base, and 10 bases separated the two germline ends. CDR3 length equals 14 residues. CDR3 protein: CASSHRQNNYGYTF. The CDR3 DNA sequence: TGTGCCAGCTCACACCGCCAGAATAACTATGGCTACACCTTC.

The genes are TRBV5-1 and TRBJ1-2; TRBD1 might be the D (6 bases). Germline V gene data show CDR1 as SGHRS and CDR2 as YFSETQ. The CDR3 spans 14 residues. The ends were cut back, 0 bases at V and 2 bases at J, with 8 bases in the middle. CDR3 sequence reads: CASSLDRANYGYTF. CDR3 coding DNA: TGCGCCAGCAGCTTGGACAGGGCCAACTATGGCTACACCTTC.

The CDR3 DNA is TGTGCCAGCAGCCCGCTTTGGGGAGCTAATGAAAAACTGTTTTTT. This gives the protein CASSPLWGANEKLFF. V usage is TRBV11-1 and J usage is TRBJ1-4; D is ambiguous. CDR1 is SGHAT, CDR2 FQDESV, per germline (reference sequence). V shed 5 bases and J shed 3 bases, with 13 bases lying between them. CDR3 length equals 15 residues.

This clone was recorded a few times. CDR3 coding DNA: TGTGCCAGCAGCTTAAGGATGGGGGCGACCTACGAGCAGTACTTC. Amino acids: CASSLRMGATYEQYF. The chain is built from TRBV7-7 and TRBJ2-7, with a tentative D call TRBD1 (6 bases). The germline V gene has CDR1 SSHAT and CDR2 FNYEAQ (reference sequence). Trimming stripped 2 bases from V and 2 bases from J, with 13 bases between. The CDR3 length is 15 residues.

The chain carries TRBV6-2 or TRBV6-3 and TRBJ2-7; TRBD2 agrees at 14 bases. Germline V gene lookup returns CDR1 MNHEY and CDR2 SVGEGT. The V segment lost 6 bases and the J segment 4 bases; nucleotides outside the gene matches: 8. The CDR3 covers 16 residues. CDR3 sequence: CASSRTGTSGSYEQYF. CDR3 bases: TGTGCCAGCAGCCGTACCGGGACTAGCGGGAGTTACGAGCAGTACTTC.

The chain uses TRBV18 and TRBJ2-6, with 11 bases that match TRBD1. CDR1 and CDR2 (germline): KGHSH, LQKENI. V lost 1 base and J lost 2; bases outside the gene matches: 4. CDR3 length equals 18 residues. This CDR3 is CASSPRGTGGAGANVLTF. The DNA for the CDR3 is TGTGCCAGCTCACCACGCGGGACAGGGGGGGCTGGGGCCAACGTCCTGACTTTC. Complete variable domain (other parts from reference TRBV18 and TRBJ2-6): NAGVMQNPRHLVRRRGQEARLRCSPMKGHSHVYWYRQLPEEGLKFMVYLQKENIIDESGMPKERFSAEFPKEGPSILRIQQVVRGDSAAYFCASSPRGTGGAGANVLTFGAGSRLTVL.

The J gene is TRBJ2-1, the V gene TRBV11-2; TRBD2 aligns across 14 bases. CDR1 and CDR2 (germline): SGHAT, FQNNGV. V dropped 6 bases and J dropped 2; count of bases not matched to a gene: 12. The CDR3 contains 19 residues. CDR3 sequence: CASSLGGTSGRVTYNEQFF. CDR3 in DNA: TGTGCCAGCAGTCTCGGGGGGACTAGCGGGAGAGTAACCTACAATGAGCAGTTCTTC.

The CDR3 DNA sequence: TGTGCCATCAGTGAGTCGCAAATAGCGGCACTCTTCTCCTACGAGCAGTACTTC. Protein: CAISESQIAALFSYEQYF. The V and J genes are TRBV10-3 and TRBJ2-7; D is perhaps TRBD2 (6 bases). CDR3 length: 18 residues. Trimming pared 0 bases from V and 0 bases from J, leaving 18 bases between. Germline values: CDR1 ENHRY, CDR2 SYGVKD.

This clone was seen more than once but under ten times. The chain is built from TRBV18 and TRBJ2-2; maybe TRBD1 (5 bases). Trimming pared 3 bases from V and 0 bases from J, leaving 11 bases between. Per germline, CDR1 KGHSH and CDR2 LQKENI. This CDR3 comprises 16 residues. CDR3 nucleotide sequence: TGTGCCAGCTCACCCCAAGGGGCTACGAACACCGGGGAGCTGTTTTTT. Protein product: CASSPQGATNTGELFF.

This clone has just a few counts. The chain uses TRBV4-3 and TRBJ1-2; 8 nucleotides line up with TRBD1. The CDR3 loop spans 15 amino acids. Losses at the gene ends were 1 base for V and 4 bases for J; bases not matched to a gene: 5. Germline CDR1 and CDR2: LGHNA and YSLEER. CDR3 protein: CASSQGRGRPYGYTF. The CDR3 coding sequence is TGCGCCAGCAGCCAAGGCAGGGGGCGCCCCTATGGCTACACCTTC.

V and J are TRBV13 and TRBJ2-7; tentative D call: TRBD1 (5 bases). This CDR3 comprises 15 residues. Trimming cost V 0 bases and J 2 bases, with 11 bases left between them. Germline CDR1 reads PRHDT; CDR2 reads FYEKMQ (reference sequence). In DNA, the CDR3 is TGTGCCAGCAGCTTAGGCATAACAGGTGCCTACGAGCAGTACTTC. Amino acid sequence: CASSLGITGAYEQYF.

A few counts support this clone. Mismatch with germline at one junction end may stem from a read error. This chain connects TRBV27 to TRBJ2-7; possible D gene TRBD2, 6 bases. This CDR3 spans 12 amino acids. Germline CDR1 MNHEY, CDR2 SMNVEV (reference sequence). Written as DNA, the CDR3 is TGTGCCGCCGGCGGGGACTCCCACGAGCAGTACTTC. Translated: CAAGGDSHEQYF.

The CDR3 reads CASSLSRDSYEQYF. In nucleotides, the CDR3 is TGCGCCAGCAGCTTGAGCCGGGACTCCTACGAGCAGTACTTC. The rearrangement links TRBV5-1 to TRBJ2-7; TRBD2 is a possible D gene (5 bases). The germline gives CDR1 SGHRS, CDR2 YFSETQ. V lost 1 base, J lost 0 bases, and 8 bases lay in between. The CDR3 has 14 amino acids.

The genes are TRBV4-2 and TRBJ2-5, with 12 bases that match TRBD2. The CDR3 extends over 17 amino acids. Trimming removed 4 bases from V and 5 bases from J; junction bases left unmatched: 11. Germline CDR1 and CDR2: LGHNA and YNFKEQ. The CDR3 protein is CASSLNPGTSGLETQYF. The CDR3 DNA sequence: TGTGCCAGCAGCCTGAACCCGGGGACTAGCGGGCTCGAGACCCAGTACTTC.

The chain links TRBV12-3 or TRBV12-4 to TRBJ2-7, with D unresolved. The CDR3 totals 13 residues. V shed 3 bases and J shed 4 bases, with 10 bases lying between them. CDR3 protein: CASSFTGAYEQYF. The CDR3 DNA reads TGTGCCAGCAGTTTTACCGGTGCTTACGAGCAGTACTTC.

Of note for this clone: The sample carries other DNA sequences with the same CDR3. The chain recombines TRBV28 with TRBJ1-2, with D perhaps TRBD1 (6 bases). CDR1 and CDR2 from the germline V gene are MDHEN and SYDVKM. The V and J ends lost 5 bases and 2 bases respectively, with 9 bases between them. CDR3 length equals 13 residues. The CDR3 reads CASSLGGNYGYTF. The CDR3 DNA is TGTGCCAGCAGTCTTGGGGGCAACTATGGCTACACCTTC.

V usage is TRBV6-2 or TRBV6-3 and J usage is TRBJ2-7; TRBD2 agrees at 12 bases. Germline-derived CDR1 and CDR2 are MNHEY and SVGEGT. With 5 bases clipped from V and 5 bases from J, the junction kept 7 bases outside the gene matches. The CDR3 contains 15 residues. The CDR3 coding sequence is TGTGCCAGCAGTGCGACTAGCGGGAGTATGAACGAGCAGTACTTC. Protein: CASSATSGSMNEQYF.

The chain is built from TRBV2 and TRBJ2-7; 9 bases match TRBD1. Germline V gives CDR1 SNHLY, CDR2 FYNNEI. The CDR3 loop spans 13 amino acids. The J segment lost 5 bases and the V segment lost 4 bases, leaving 3 bases of the junction unmatched. The DNA for the CDR3 is TGTGCCAGCAGTGGACAGGGGGGACACGAGCAGTACTTC. Its translation is CASSGQGGHEQYF.

The V and J genes are TRBV7-9 and TRBJ1-1; D is possibly TRBD1 (5 bases). V was shortened by 3 bases and J by 11 bases, with 13 bases between the two germline ends. CDR1 SEHNR and CDR2 FQNEAQ come from the germline V gene (reference sequence). This CDR3 region has 12 residues. The CDR3 region is CASSLGGERAFF. CDR3 nucleotide sequence: TGTGCCAGCAGCTTGGGAGGGGAGAGGGCTTTCTTT.

This sequence joins TRBV6-5 and TRBJ2-7; 7 bases are a match to TRBD1. The J segment lost 2 bases and the V segment lost 6 bases, leaving 1 base of the junction unmatched. The CDR3 sequence is 12 residues long. Looked up from germline, CDR1 is MNHEY and CDR2 is SVGAGI. In nucleotides, the CDR3 is TGTGCCAGCAGAGACAGGGCCTACGAGCAGTACTTC. It codes for CASRDRAYEQYF.

The chain employs TRBV19 and TRBJ1-5, with 9 bases fitting TRBD1. J gave up 0 bases and V 7 bases, and 4 bases lay outside the gene matches. Looked up from germline, CDR1 is LNHDA and CDR2 is SQIVND (reference sequence). The CDR3 length is 15 residues. CDR3 loop: CASTWDRVSNQPQHF. The CDR3 DNA sequence: TGTGCCAGTACCTGGGACAGGGTTAGCAATCAGCCCCAGCATTTT.